These 23 T cell receptor beta chains originate from one sample sequenced in a study of cytomegalovirus exposure and HLA in healthy donors. The PCR contained 60 Vbeta and 13 Jbeta primers. Sequenced by immunoSEQ multiplex PCR; TCRdb stores in-frame clones only, minus some. This table has about 55,000 clones, over 55% appearing once. What was sequenced was PBMCs. The receptor set was obtained from a man aged 35 to 55 in good health and CMV-seropositive.

The gene calls are TRBV5-1 and TRBJ1-3, with a possible D match to TRBD1 (6 bases). Germline assignment: CDR1 SGHRS and CDR2 YFSETQ. V dropped 0 bases and J dropped 2 bases, with 9 bases sitting between them. This CDR3 has 15 residues. CDR3 residues: CASSLGAGAGNTIYF. CDR3 DNA: TGCGCCAGCAGCTTGGGGGCAGGGGCTGGAAACACCATATATTTT.

This chain links TRBV27 with TRBJ2-1, with TRBD2 matching over 8 bases. Germline assignment: CDR1 MNHEY and CDR2 SMNVEV (reference sequence). The J segment lost 8 bases and the V segment lost 4 bases, leaving 16 bases of the junction unmatched. The CDR3 sequence is 17 residues long. The CDR3 region is CASSSYPPGGPDDEQFF. In nucleotides, the CDR3 is TGTGCCAGCAGTTCCTACCCTCCGGGGGGGCCCGACGATGAGCAGTTCTTC.

This clone came up once. V is TRBV5-1 and J is TRBJ2-3, with D perhaps matching TRBD1 (6 bases). V gave up 0 bases and J gave up 6 bases, with 17 bases separating them. CDR1 and CDR2 from the germline V gene are SGHRS and YFSETQ. This CDR3 has 16 residues. The CDR3 protein is CASSLDPSGQGDTQYF. CDR3 coding DNA: TGCGCCAGCAGCTTGGACCCCTCGGGGCAGGGGGATACGCAGTATTTT.

This chain's CDR3 is CASREWNTGELFF. The CDR3 coding sequence is TGTGCCAGCAGAGAGTGGAACACCGGGGAGCTGTTTTTT. This chain uses TRBV5-6 with TRBJ2-2; D ambiguous. Germline V gives CDR1 SGHDT, CDR2 YYEEEE. V was pared by 5 bases and J by 1 base, with 6 bases between. The length of the CDR3 is 13 residues.

This clone has more than one count but fewer than ten. The V gene is TRBV7-3, the J gene TRBJ2-3, with D possibly matching TRBD2 (7 bases). The CDR3 spans 13 residues. Germline V gene lookup returns CDR1 SGHTA and CDR2 FQGTGA. Trimming pared 8 bases from V and 5 bases from J, leaving 14 bases between. CDR3 in amino acids: CASGYREGDTQYF. CDR3 DNA: TGTGCCAGCGGCTACAGGGAGGGAGATACGCAGTATTTT.

The rearrangement links TRBV2 to TRBJ2-3; 8 bases match TRBD2. This CDR3 region has 15 residues. The V gene's germline CDR1 is SNHLY and CDR2 FYNNEI. Germline trimming cut 5 bases from V and 0 bases from J; bases unmatched to any gene: 4. DNA for the CDR3: TGTGCCAGCAGTTATCGGGGGGGCAGCACAGATACGCAGTATTTT. This translates into CASSYRGGSTDTQYF.

This clone was observed once. The chain joins TRBV5-4 to TRBJ2-7, with TRBD1 as a possible D gene (6 bases). CDR1 SGHNT and CDR2 YYREEE come from the germline V gene (reference sequence). Between the trimmed V and J ends, which lost 3 bases and 3 bases, there was a span of 16 bases. CDR3 length: 15 residues. As DNA, the CDR3 is TGTGCCAGCAGCTCAGAGGGGGACCGCTACTACGAGCAGTACTTC. Translated, it gives CASSSEGDRYYEQYF.

The chain couples TRBV7-8 to TRBJ1-2; no reliable D call. Trimming took off 5 bases at V and 4 bases at J, with 8 bases between the two ends. CDR3 size: 12 residues. Germline V gene lookup returns CDR1 SGHVS and CDR2 FQNEAQ. The CDR3 coding sequence is TGTGCCAGCAGCCCCCATAGCTATGGCTACACCTTC. It is translated as CASSPHSYGYTF.

This chain uses TRBV12-5 with TRBJ2-7; 15 nucleotides agree with TRBD2. CDR3 length: 20 amino acids. The J segment lost 4 bases and the V segment lost 6 bases, leaving 19 bases of the junction unmatched. In germline, CDR1 is LGHNT, CDR2 FRNRAP. CDR3 DNA: TGTGCTAGTGGCCTTAGATCGGGACTAGCGGGGGGCCTAATGGGATACGAGCAGTACTTC. Amino acids: CASGLRSGLAGGLMGYEQYF.

This chain uses TRBV30 with TRBJ1-6, with D hard to call. Germline CDR1 reads GTSNPN; CDR2 reads SVGIG (reference sequence). The CDR3 is 15 residues long. The ends were cut back, 3 bases at V and 6 bases at J, with 15 bases in the middle. Written as DNA, the CDR3 is TGTGCCTGGAGCCCGAGGCCGGGAGGTAATTCACCCCTCCACTTT. This translates into CAWSPRPGGNSPLHF.

The gene calls are TRBV6-6 and TRBJ1-3; TRBD1 agrees at 7 bases. The CDR3 sequence is 16 residues long. V gave up 6 bases and J gave up 0 bases; unmatched junction bases: 8. Germline values: CDR1 MNHNY, CDR2 SVGAGI (reference sequence). The CDR3 is CASRPAGQSSGNTIYF. CDR3 DNA: TGTGCCAGCAGACCCGCGGGACAGTCCTCTGGAAACACCATATATTTT.

This sequence joins TRBV7-6 and TRBJ1-4; 8 nucleotides align to TRBD1. Germline V gives CDR1 SGHVS, CDR2 FNYEAQ. V shed 6 bases and J 3 bases; nucleotides not matched to a gene: 9. The CDR3 runs to 16 residues. This CDR3 reads CASSFDRGRPNEKLFF. In nucleotides, the CDR3 is TGTGCCAGCAGTTTCGACAGGGGTCGCCCTAATGAAAAACTGTTTTTT.

A few counts support this clone. The chain uses TRBV6-1 and TRBJ2-7; no definite D call. This CDR3 has 13 residues. V shed 0 bases and J shed 2 bases, with 5 bases lying between them. CDR1 is MNHNS and CDR2 is SASEGT in the germline V gene. The CDR3 here is CASSEAKPYEQYF. The CDR3 DNA follows: TGTGCCAGCAGTGAAGCCAAGCCCTACGAGCAGTACTTC.

The chain is built from TRBV5-1 and TRBJ2-5, with TRBD1 matching 11 bases. J gave up 4 bases and V 4 bases, and 9 bases lay outside the gene matches. The CDR3 consists of 16 residues. Per germline, CDR1 SGHRS and CDR2 YFSETQ. CDR3 nucleotide sequence: TGCGCCAGCAGCCTATCCTCCGGGACAGGGGGAGAGACCCAGTACTTC. Its protein product is CASSLSSGTGGETQYF.

The chain carries TRBV4-2 and TRBJ2-7, with 8 bases that match TRBD2. CDR1 LGHNA and CDR2 YNFKEQ come from the germline V gene. The CDR3 totals 15 residues. V dropped 2 bases and J dropped 0; count of bases not matched to a gene: 3. CDR3 in DNA: TGTGCCAGCAGCCAACTAGCGGGCGACTCCTACGAGCAGTACTTC. This gives the protein CASSQLAGDSYEQYF.

This clone appeared a few times. V is TRBV5-1 and J is TRBJ2-1, with TRBD1 matching over 7 bases. V lost 4 bases to trimming and J lost 7 bases; unmatched junction nucleotides: 23. The CDR3 consists of 19 residues. Per the germline V gene, CDR1 is SGHRS and CDR2 is YFSETQ. CDR3 residues: CASSQQLGGQPAADNEQFF. The DNA for the CDR3 is TGCGCCAGCAGCCAGCAGCTTGGGGGACAGCCCGCAGCTGATAATGAGCAGTTCTTC.

This clone was picked up a small number of times. This chain joins TRBV9 and TRBJ2-3; no clear D gene. Trimming shortened V by 3 bases and J by 4 bases, and 6 bases separated the two germline ends. CDR1 and CDR2 from the germline V gene are SGDLS and YYNGEE. The CDR3 loop spans 12 amino acids. CDR3 loop: CASSARSDTQYF. DNA for the CDR3: TGTGCCAGCAGCGCCAGATCAGATACGCAGTATTTT.

The V gene is TRBV4-1, the J gene TRBJ2-7; D not certain. CDR1 and CDR2 (germline): MGHRA, YSYEKL. This CDR3 is built from 13 residues. Trimming removed 0 bases from V and 6 bases from J, with 9 bases in between. Written as DNA, the CDR3 is TGCGCCAGCAGCCAAGAAAAGTCGGGCGAGCAGTACTTC. Translation gives CASSQEKSGEQYF.

V usage is TRBV18 and J usage is TRBJ2-7; 10 nucleotides match TRBD2. The CDR3 has 14 amino acids. Per the germline V gene, CDR1 is KGHSH and CDR2 is LQKENI. V trimming: 5 bases; J trimming: 5 bases; junction bases outside the gene matches: 6. The CDR3 sequence is CASSAGLAEDEQYF. The CDR3 coding sequence is TGTGCCAGCTCAGCCGGACTAGCGGAGGACGAGCAGTACTTC.

This chain connects TRBV7-9 to TRBJ2-3, with 8 positions matching TRBD2. The CDR3 is 15 residues long. J lost 1 base, V lost 1 base, and 1 base had no gene match. The germline gives CDR1 SEHNR, CDR2 FQNEAQ (reference sequence). CDR3 region: CASSLEAGGTDTQYF. The CDR3 nucleotides are TGTGCCAGCAGCTTAGAAGCGGGAGGCACAGATACGCAGTATTTT. The full variable domain, completed using reference TRBV7-9 and TRBJ2-3, is DTGVSQNPRHKITKRGQNVTFRCDPISEHNRLYWYRQTLGQGPEFLTYFQNEAQLEKSRLLSDRFSAERPKGSFSTLEIQRTEQGDSAMYLCASSLEAGGTDTQYFGPGTRLTVL.

This chain links TRBV29-1 with TRBJ2-7, with D perhaps TRBD1 (6 bases). The CDR3 runs to 12 residues. V lost 6 bases and J 0 bases, leaving 9 bases between the germline ends. Germline V gene sequence: CDR1 SQVTM, CDR2 ANQGSEA. The CDR3 here is CSVKQGSYEQYF. Written as DNA, the CDR3 is TGCAGCGTGAAACAGGGCTCCTACGAGCAGTACTTC.

The rearrangement links TRBV5-1 to TRBJ2-7; 9 nucleotides agree with TRBD1. Germline trimming cut 0 bases from V and 5 bases from J; bases unmatched to any gene: 12. Germline-derived CDR1 and CDR2 are SGHRS and YFSETQ. The CDR3 contains 17 residues. CDR3 in amino acids: CASSLASPGTGPNEQYF. The CDR3 nucleotides are TGCGCCAGCAGCTTGGCCTCACCTGGGACAGGGCCCAACGAGCAGTACTTC.

This clone was counted between two and nine times. The chain links TRBV4-1 to TRBJ2-5; possible D gene TRBD2, 5 bases. CDR1 and CDR2 from the germline V gene are MGHRA and YSYEKL. Trimming removed 0 bases from V and 4 bases from J, with 12 bases in between. This CDR3 comprises 15 residues. CDR3 protein: CASSQDLEGGETQYF. The CDR3 DNA reads as TGCGCCAGCAGCCAAGATTTAGAGGGTGGAGAGACCCAGTACTTC.